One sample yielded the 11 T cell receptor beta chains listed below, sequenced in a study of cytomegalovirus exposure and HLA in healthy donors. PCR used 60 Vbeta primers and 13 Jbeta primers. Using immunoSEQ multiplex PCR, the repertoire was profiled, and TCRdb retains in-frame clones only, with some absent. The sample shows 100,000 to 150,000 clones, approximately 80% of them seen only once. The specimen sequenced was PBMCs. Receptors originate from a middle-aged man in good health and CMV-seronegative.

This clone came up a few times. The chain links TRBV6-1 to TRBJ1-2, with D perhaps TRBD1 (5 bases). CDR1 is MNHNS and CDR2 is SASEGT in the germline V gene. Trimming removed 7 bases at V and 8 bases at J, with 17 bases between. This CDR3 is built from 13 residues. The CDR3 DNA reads TGTGCCAGCATTGACTGGGGGGGGGACGGCTACACCTTC. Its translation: CASIDWGGDGYTF.

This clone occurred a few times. The CDR3 here is CASRETGVTGELFF. CDR3 nucleotide sequence: TGTGCCAGTAGGGAGACAGGGGTCACCGGGGAGCTGTTTTTT. The chain carries TRBV19 and TRBJ2-2; 8 bases match TRBD1. V shed 6 bases and J 4 bases; nucleotides not matched to a gene: 4. The germline V gene encodes CDR1 LNHDA and CDR2 SQIVND (reference sequence). This CDR3 has 14 residues.

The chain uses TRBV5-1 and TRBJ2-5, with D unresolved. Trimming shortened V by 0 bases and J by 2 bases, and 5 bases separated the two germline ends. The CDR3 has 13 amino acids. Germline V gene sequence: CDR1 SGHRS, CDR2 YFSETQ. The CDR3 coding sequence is TGCGCCAGCAGCTTGGACTTGCAAGAGACCCAGTACTTC. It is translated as CASSLDLQETQYF.

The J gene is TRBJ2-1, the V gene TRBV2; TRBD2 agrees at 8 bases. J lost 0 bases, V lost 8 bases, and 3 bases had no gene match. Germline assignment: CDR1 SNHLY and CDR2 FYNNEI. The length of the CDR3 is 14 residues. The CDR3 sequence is CASGRGGSYNEQFF. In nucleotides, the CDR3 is TGTGCCAGCGGCCGGGGGGGCTCCTACAATGAGCAGTTCTTC.

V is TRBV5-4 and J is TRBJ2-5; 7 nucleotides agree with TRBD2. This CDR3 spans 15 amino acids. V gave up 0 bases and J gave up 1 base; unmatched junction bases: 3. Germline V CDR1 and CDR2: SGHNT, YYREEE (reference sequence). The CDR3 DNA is TGTGCCAGCAGCTTGGAAGGGACTACCCAAGAGACCCAGTACTTC. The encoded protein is CASSLEGTTQETQYF.

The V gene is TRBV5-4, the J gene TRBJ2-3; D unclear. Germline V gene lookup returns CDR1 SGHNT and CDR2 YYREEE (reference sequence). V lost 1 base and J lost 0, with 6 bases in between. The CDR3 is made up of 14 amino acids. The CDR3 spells CASSLTKSTDTQYF. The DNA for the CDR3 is TGTGCCAGCAGCTTGACTAAGAGCACAGATACGCAGTATTTT.

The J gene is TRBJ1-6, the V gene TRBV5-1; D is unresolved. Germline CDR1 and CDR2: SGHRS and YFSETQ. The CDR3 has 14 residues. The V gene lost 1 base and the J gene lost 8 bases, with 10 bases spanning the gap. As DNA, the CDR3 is TGCGCCAGCAGCTTGACAGTTAGGTATTCACCCCTCCACTTT. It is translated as CASSLTVRYSPLHF. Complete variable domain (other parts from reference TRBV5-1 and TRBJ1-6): KAGVTQTPRYLIKTRGQQVTLSCSPISGHRSVSWYQQTPGQGLQFLFEYFSETQRNKGNFPGRFSGRQFSNSRSEMNVSTLELGDSALYLCASSLTVRYSPLHFGNGTRLTVT.

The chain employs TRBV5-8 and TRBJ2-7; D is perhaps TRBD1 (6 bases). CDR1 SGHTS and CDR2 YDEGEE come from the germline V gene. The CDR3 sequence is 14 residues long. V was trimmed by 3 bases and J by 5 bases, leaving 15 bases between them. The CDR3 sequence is CASSWGLGNDEQYV. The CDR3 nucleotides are TGTGCCAGCAGCTGGGGGCTAGGGAACGACGAGCAGTACGTC.

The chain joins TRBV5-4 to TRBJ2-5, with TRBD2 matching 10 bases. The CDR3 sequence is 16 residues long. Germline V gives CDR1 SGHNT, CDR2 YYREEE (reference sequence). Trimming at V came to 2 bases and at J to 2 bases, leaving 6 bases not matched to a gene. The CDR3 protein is CASSFRLAGYQETQYF. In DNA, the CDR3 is TGTGCCAGCAGCTTTCGACTAGCGGGTTATCAAGAGACCCAGTACTTC.

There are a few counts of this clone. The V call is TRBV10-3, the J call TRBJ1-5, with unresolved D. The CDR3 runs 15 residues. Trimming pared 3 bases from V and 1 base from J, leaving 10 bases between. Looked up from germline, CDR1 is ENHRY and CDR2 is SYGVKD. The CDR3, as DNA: TGTGCCATCAGTGAATCAGACATAAGCAATCAGCCCCAGCATTTT. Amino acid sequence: CAISESDISNQPQHF.

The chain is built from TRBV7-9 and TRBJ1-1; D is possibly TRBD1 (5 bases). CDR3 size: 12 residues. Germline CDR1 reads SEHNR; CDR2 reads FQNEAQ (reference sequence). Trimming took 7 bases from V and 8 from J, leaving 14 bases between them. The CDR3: CASTRWGEEAFF. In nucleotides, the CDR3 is TGTGCCAGCACCAGATGGGGGGAGGAAGCTTTCTTT.